These T cell receptor beta chains were read from a single sample in a study of a mutant IDH1 vaccine in newly diagnosed glioma. Clones were sequenced by immunoSEQ multiplex PCR, and TCRdb holds only the in-frame ones, with some missing. The sample has about 66,000 clones, about 86% seen once. The input for sequencing was PBMCs, taken from a glioma patient treated with radiotherapy, temozolomide or both. These receptors originate from a young man with glioma. The CDR3 runs from the conserved cysteine through the conserved F or W. The D gene is left open where the match is weak. Size values are once, few and many counts, or a class for expanded clones, and some rows have none.

D	size	J	V	DNA	CDR3
NA	NA	TRBJ1-1	TRBV11-2	TGTGCCAGCAGCTTAGCCCGGGTCACGGCTGAAGCTTTCTTT	CASSLARVTAEAFF
TRBD1	NA	TRBJ1-3	TRBV7-6	TGTGCCAGCAGCTCGGGACAGGGGGCCCTCTCTGGAAACACCATATATTTT	CASSSGQGALSGNTIYF
TRBD1	NA	TRBJ1-2	TRBV4-1	TGCGCCAGCAGCTCACCGGGACAGGGAGATGGCTACACCTTC	CASSSPGQGDGYTF
NA	NA	TRBJ2-7	TRBV28	TGTGCCAGTTCGTACCATCTCTACGAGCAGTACTTC	CASSYHLYEQYF
NA	few	TRBJ1-6	TRBV6-6	TGTGCCACCGGTATTCCCCTCCACTTT	CATGIPLHF
NA	once	TRBJ1-2	TRBV4-1	TGCGCCAGCAGCCAAGAGGAGATCCAAGGGGACTACACCTTC	CASSQEEIQGDYTF
NA	NA	TRBJ2-1	TRBV19	TGTGCCAGTAGTATAGCGCAGCTTCTCTCCCATAACTCCTACAATGAGCAGTTCTTC	CASSIAQLLSHNSYNEQFF
NA	NA	TRBJ1-1	TRBV2	TGTGCCAGCAGTGAAACCCCCGGGACACAACACCGAGCTTTCTTT	CASSETPGTQHRAFF
NA	few	TRBJ1-5	TRBV7-8	TGTGCCAGCAGCTTAGAAAGCAATCAGCCCCAGCATTTT	CASSLESNQPQHF
TRBD1	NA	TRBJ1-1	TRBV19	TGTGCCAGTATCCACAGGGGGCCTGAAGCTTTCTTT	CASIHRGPEAFF
NA	NA	TRBJ2-7	TRBV7-9	TGTGCCAGCAGCTTAAAAGGGCGGCAGGGGCAGACTTTTTCCTACGAGCAGTACTTC	CASSLKGRQGQTFSYEQYF
NA	NA	TRBJ1-1	TRBV6-1	TGTGCCAGCAGCGTTGCTACTGAAGCTTTCTTT	CASSVATEAFF
NA	NA	TRBJ2-6	TRBV10-2	TGCGCCAGCAGCCAGTCGGGCGCGATCTCTGGGGCCAACGTCCTGACTTTC	CASSQSGAISGANVLTF
TRBD2	NA	TRBJ2-7	TRBV6-5	TGTGCCAGCAGTTACTCGAGCGGGGGCGGTTTCGAGCAGTACTTC	CASSYSSGGGFEQYF
NA	NA	TRBJ1-3	TRBV7-9	TGTGCCAGCAGGCCGGCGGGGGGCGCTGGAAACACCATATATTTT	CASRPAGGAGNTIYF
TRBD1	NA	TRBJ2-1	TRBV6-6	TGTGCCAGCAGTCCCAGGGACAGGGAAATCTACAATGAGCAGTTCTTC	CASSPRDREIYNEQFF
NA	NA	TRBJ2-5	TRBV18	TGTGCCAGCTCACCGCTACAGGGTGTGGAGACCCAGTACTTC	CASSPLQGVETQYF
NA	NA	TRBJ1-1	TRBV6-5	TGTGCCAGCAGGCTAGCGCAGTCGAACACTGAAGCTTTCTTT	CASRLAQSNTEAFF
TRBD2	once	TRBJ2-5	TRBV28	TGTGCCAGCAGTTTGGGGGGGGGCCAAGAGACCCAGTACTTC	CASSLGGGQETQYF
NA	NA	TRBJ1-3	TRBV12-5	TGTGCTAGTGGTTTGGTAATGCGCACCCAAGGGCGGACCGGAAACACCATATATTTT	CASGLVMRTQGRTGNTIYF
NA	NA	TRBJ1-1	TRBV7-8	TGTGCCAGCAGCCCGGAGAAGGTCACTGAAGCTTTCTTT	CASSPEKVTEAFF
NA	NA	TRBJ1-2	TRBV28	TGTGCCAGCAGTTTGGCGGTTTTGGTTGATGGCTACACCTTC	CASSLAVLVDGYTF
NA	NA	TRBJ1-2	TRBV6-1	TGTGCCAGCAGTCTCTTTATAGGGGCCCCTTATGGCTACACCTTC	CASSLFIGAPYGYTF
NA	NA	TRBJ1-5	TRBV10-1	TGCGCCAGCAGTGAGTCGATCGCTGGGAATCAGCCCCAGCATTTT	CASSESIAGNQPQHF
NA	NA	TRBJ2-5	TRBV27	TGTGCCAGCAGTTTAAGGAGGCCACAACTTCAAGAGACCCAGTACTTC	CASSLRRPQLQETQYF
NA	NA	TRBJ1-5	TRBV5-1	TGCGCCAGCAGCTGGCGTAGCAATCAGCCCCAGCATTTT	CASSWRSNQPQHF
NA	NA	TRBJ1-2	TRBV5-1	TGCGCCAGCAGCGGCTTGGACAAGAAAAATGGCTACACCTTC	CASSGLDKKNGYTF
TRBD1	NA	TRBJ1-2	TRBV5-5	TGTGCCAGCAGACAGACAGGGGGCGGGGGCTATGGCTACACCTTC	CASRQTGGGGYGYTF
TRBD2	NA	TRBJ2-1	TRBV11-3	TGTGCCAGCAGCGCCCGGCGGGGGGAACACAATGAGCAGTTCTTC	CASSARRGEHNEQFF
NA	NA	TRBJ2-1	TRBV5-1	TGCACCAGCAGCCCTCGTGGCGAAGTCTCCTACAATGAGCAGTTCTTC	CTSSPRGEVSYNEQFF
NA	NA	TRBJ1-6	TRBV19	TGTGCCAGTAGCCCTACCACCGGTGACTCACCCCTCCACTTT	CASSPTTGDSPLHF
TRBD1	NA	TRBJ2-7	TRBV19	TGTGCCAGTAGTATACTAGGGACAGGAAGCTACGAGCAGTACTTC	CASSILGTGSYEQYF
NA	NA	TRBJ2-1	TRBV13	TGTGCCAGCAGCCCGGCATGGAATGAGCAGTTCTTC	CASSPAWNEQFF
NA	NA	TRBJ1-4	TRBV5-6	TGTGCCAGCAGCTTGTACGGGATCAATGAAAAACTGTTTTTT	CASSLYGINEKLFF
NA	NA	TRBJ2-3	TRBV15	TGTGCCACCAGCGGAACAGGTGGCAGAGACTACACAGATACGCAGTATTTT	CATSGTGGRDYTDTQYF
NA	NA	TRBJ2-5	TRBV18	TGTGCCAGCGGCCAAGAGACCCAGTACTTC	CASGQETQYF
TRBD2	NA	TRBJ2-3	TRBV5-4	TGTGCCAGCAGCCCCCTTAAGACTAGCGGGGGCTCAGATACGCAGTATTTT	CASSPLKTSGGSDTQYF
NA	NA	TRBJ2-3	TRBV5-1	TGCGCCAGCAGCTTCGGCGACCGTGGCGATACGCAGTATTTT	CASSFGDRGDTQYF
TRBD1	NA	TRBJ1-6	TRBV2	TGTGCCAGCAGCGGAGCCGGGACAGGGTCATCACCCCTCCACTTT	CASSGAGTGSSPLHF
TRBD2	NA	TRBJ2-1	TRBV19	TGTGCCAGTAGTGCCATTCTAGCGGGGTATTACAATGAGCAGTTCTTC	CASSAILAGYYNEQFF
TRBD1	NA	TRBJ2-2	TRBV9	TGTGCCAGCAGCGTAGCTTCGATCGGACAGGGGGCATACACCGGGGAGCTGTTTTTT	CASSVASIGQGAYTGELFF
NA	once	TRBJ1-1	TRBV28	TGTGCCAGCAGCCTCCAGGGTGCCCGGGCTTTCTTT	CASSLQGARAFF
NA	NA	TRBJ1-1	TRBV13	TGTGCCAGCAGCTTACTAGTGGGGAGGGAAGCTTTCTTT	CASSLLVGREAFF
TRBD1	NA	TRBJ2-5	TRBV6-1	TGTGCCAGCAGTCGATTGGGGACAGGTCAAGAGACCCAGTACTTC	CASSRLGTGQETQYF
NA	NA	TRBJ1-2	TRBV5-5	TGTGCCAGCAGCCCCAGGGCCCTGAAGAGTGATGGCTACACCTTC	CASSPRALKSDGYTF
NA	NA	TRBJ1-2	TRBV6-1	TGTGCCAGCACTCACCTAGAGGCGTTCTATGGCTACACCTTC	CASTHLEAFYGYTF
TRBD1	once	TRBJ2-2	TRBV10-3	TGTGCCATCACGGGACAGGGGATGTGGCCGAACACCGGGGAGCTGTTTTTT	CAITGQGMWPNTGELFF
NA	NA	TRBJ1-1	TRBV4-1	TGCGCCAGCAGCCAGGGGGGGTTGGAAGCTTTCTTT	CASSQGGLEAFF
NA	NA	TRBJ2-1	TRBV20-1	TGCAGTGCGAGAACCTACAATGAGCAGTTCTTC	CSARTYNEQFF
NA	NA	TRBJ2-2	TRBV14	TGTGCCAGCAGTGAACGGGGAATTAACACCGGGGAGCTGTTTTTT	CASSERGINTGELFF
NA	NA	TRBJ2-3	TRBV19	TGTGCCAGTACCCCACCAAATCCAGGCCCGCAGTATTTT	CASTPPNPGPQYF
TRBD1	few	TRBJ1-4	TRBV10-3	TGTGCCATCAGTGGGGCAGGGGGCCTCTCCCAAGAAAAACTGTTTTTT	CAISGAGGLSQEKLFF
NA	NA	TRBJ1-3	TRBV7-8	TGTGCCAGCAGCCCCGGACCCGGGCGACCTGGAAACACCATATATTTT	CASSPGPGRPGNTIYF
TRBD1	once	TRBJ1-3	TRBV30	TGTGCCTGGATCCCAGGGGGTGGAAACACCATATATTTT	CAWIPGGGNTIYF
TRBD1	NA	TRBJ1-2	TRBV30	TGTGCCTGGAGTGCGACAGGGCCCTATGGCTACACCTTC	CAWSATGPYGYTF
TRBD1	NA	TRBJ2-2	TRBV5-1	TGCGCCAGCAGGACGGGACAGTACACCGGGGAGCTGTTTTTT	CASRTGQYTGELFF
NA	NA	TRBJ2-2	TRBV25-1	TGTGCCAGCAGTCCCCTGGGTCGTACCGGGGAGCTGTTTTTT	CASSPLGRTGELFF
TRBD1	NA	TRBJ1-5	TRBV7-9	TGTGCCAGCAGCTTAGGAGACAGGGGTGCCAATCAGCCCCAGCATTTT	CASSLGDRGANQPQHF
NA	NA	TRBJ1-5	TRBV19	TGTGCCAGTAGCCCAAGGAATCAGCCCCAGCATTTT	CASSPRNQPQHF
NA	NA	TRBJ1-2	TRBV7-8	TGTGCCAGCAGCCCTAGTTGGGACCAAAATGGCTACACCTTC	CASSPSWDQNGYTF